The present T cell receptor (beta chain) was sequenced within a study of cytomegalovirus exposure and HLA in healthy donors. Findings and caveats of the study: Earlier analysis yielded a pattern in which most TCR beta V segments were productive about 87% or about 30% of the time. Associated with cytomegalovirus, according to the listing, were 150 to 200 TCR beta chains.

Samples came from healthy bone marrow donors. The PCR used 60 Vbeta and 13 Jbeta primers. Libraries were prepared by immunoSEQ multiplex PCR; TCRdb keeps only in-frame clonotypes and omits some of them. The data hold approximately 120,000 clones, with 78% observed a single time. Notes on this clone: Its antigen is not known.

In germline, CDR1 is SGHDN, CDR2 FVKESK. The CDR3 loop spans 16 amino acids. V lost 4 bases to trimming and J lost 2 bases, with 17 bases between them. This rearrangement joins TRBV14 to TRBJ1-1, with D tentatively TRBD1 (5 bases). This receptor was obtained from a man aged 40-50 years in good health and CMV-seronegative. The source material was PBMCs. This CDR3 is CASSPWLGEVNTEAFF. The CDR3 nucleotides are TGTGCCAGCAGCCCTTGGTTGGGGGAGGTCAACACTGAAGCTTTCTTT.